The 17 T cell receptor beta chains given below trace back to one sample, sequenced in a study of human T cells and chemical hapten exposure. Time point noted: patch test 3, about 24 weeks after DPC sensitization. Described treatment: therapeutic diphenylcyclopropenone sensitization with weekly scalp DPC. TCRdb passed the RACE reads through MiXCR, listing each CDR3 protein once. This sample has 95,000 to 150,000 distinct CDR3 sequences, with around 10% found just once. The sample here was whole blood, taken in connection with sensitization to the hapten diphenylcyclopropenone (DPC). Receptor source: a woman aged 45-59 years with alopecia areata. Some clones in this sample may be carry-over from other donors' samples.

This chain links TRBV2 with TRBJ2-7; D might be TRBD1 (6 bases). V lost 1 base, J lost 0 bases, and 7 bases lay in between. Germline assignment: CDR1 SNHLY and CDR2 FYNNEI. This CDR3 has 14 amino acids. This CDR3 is CASSEDRDSYEQYF. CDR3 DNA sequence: TGTGCCAGCAGTGAAGACAGGGACTCCTACGAGCAGTACTTC.

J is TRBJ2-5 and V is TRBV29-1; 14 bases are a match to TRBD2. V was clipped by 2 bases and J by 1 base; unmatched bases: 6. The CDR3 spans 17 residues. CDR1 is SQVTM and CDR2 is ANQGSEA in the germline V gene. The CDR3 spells CSVEYGLAGGSQETQYF. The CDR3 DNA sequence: TGCAGCGTTGAATATGGACTAGCGGGGGGTTCCCAAGAGACCCAGTACTTC.

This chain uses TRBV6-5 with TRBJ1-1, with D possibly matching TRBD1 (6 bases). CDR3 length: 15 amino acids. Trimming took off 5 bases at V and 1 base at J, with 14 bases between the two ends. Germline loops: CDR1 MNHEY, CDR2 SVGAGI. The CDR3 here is CASSDSGEGNTEAFF. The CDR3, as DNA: TGTGCCAGCAGTGATTCAGGGGAGGGGAACACTGAAGCTTTCTTT.

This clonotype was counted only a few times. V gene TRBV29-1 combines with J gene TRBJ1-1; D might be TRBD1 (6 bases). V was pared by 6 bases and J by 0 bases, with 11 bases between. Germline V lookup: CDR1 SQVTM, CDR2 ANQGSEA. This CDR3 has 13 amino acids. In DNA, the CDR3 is TGCAGCGTGAACAGGGATCTGAACACTGAAGCTTTCTTT. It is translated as CSVNRDLNTEAFF. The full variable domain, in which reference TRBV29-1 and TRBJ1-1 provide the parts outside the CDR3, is SAVISQKPSRDICQRGTSLTIQCQVDSQVTMMFWYRQQPGQSLTLIATANQGSEATYESGFVIDKFPISRPNLTFSTLTVSNMSPEDSSIYLCSVNRDLNTEAFFGQGTRLTVV.

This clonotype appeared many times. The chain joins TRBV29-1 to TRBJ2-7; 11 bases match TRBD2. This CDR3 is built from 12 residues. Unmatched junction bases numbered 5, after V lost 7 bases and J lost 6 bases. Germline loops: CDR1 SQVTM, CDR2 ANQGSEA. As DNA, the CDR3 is TGCAGCGCACGACTAGCGGGATTCGAGCAGTACTTC. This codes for CSARLAGFEQYF.

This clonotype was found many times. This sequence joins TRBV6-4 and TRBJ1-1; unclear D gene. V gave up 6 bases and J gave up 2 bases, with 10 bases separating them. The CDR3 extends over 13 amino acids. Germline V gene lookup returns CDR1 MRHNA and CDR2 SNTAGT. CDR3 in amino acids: CASSAKPNTEAFF. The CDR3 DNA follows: TGTGCCAGCAGCGCCAAACCAAACACTGAAGCTTTCTTT.

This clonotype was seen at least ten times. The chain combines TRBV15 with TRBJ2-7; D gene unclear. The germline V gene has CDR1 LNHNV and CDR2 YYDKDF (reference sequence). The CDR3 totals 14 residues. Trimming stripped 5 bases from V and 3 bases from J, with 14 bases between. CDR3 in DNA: TGTGCCACCAGCGGGAAAGAAGGCGGCTACGAGCAGTACTTC. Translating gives CATSGKEGGYEQYF.

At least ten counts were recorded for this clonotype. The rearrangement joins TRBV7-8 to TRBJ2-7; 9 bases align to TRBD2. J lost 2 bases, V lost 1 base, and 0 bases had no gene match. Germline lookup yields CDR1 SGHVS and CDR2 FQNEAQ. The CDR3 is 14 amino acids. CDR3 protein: CASSLGLAAYEQYF. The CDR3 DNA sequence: TGTGCCAGCAGCTTAGGACTAGCGGCCTACGAGCAGTACTTC.

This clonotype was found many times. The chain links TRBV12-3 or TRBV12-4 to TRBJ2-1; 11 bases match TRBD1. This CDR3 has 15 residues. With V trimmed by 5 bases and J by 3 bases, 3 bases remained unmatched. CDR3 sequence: CASSPGTGGYNEQFF. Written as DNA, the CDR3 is TGTGCCAGCAGTCCCGGGACAGGGGGCTACAATGAGCAGTTCTTC.

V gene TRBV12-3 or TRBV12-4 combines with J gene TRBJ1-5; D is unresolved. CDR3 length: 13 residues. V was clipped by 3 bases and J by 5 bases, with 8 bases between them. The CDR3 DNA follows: TGTGCCAGCAGTTTTTGGCAGGATCAGCCCCAGCATTTT. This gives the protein CASSFWQDQPQHF.

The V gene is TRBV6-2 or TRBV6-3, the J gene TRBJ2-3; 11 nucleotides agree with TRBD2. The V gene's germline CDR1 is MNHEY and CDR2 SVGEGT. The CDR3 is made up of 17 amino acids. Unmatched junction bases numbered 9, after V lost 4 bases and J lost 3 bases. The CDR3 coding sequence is TGTGCCAGCAGTTCGCCTATACTAGCGGGAGAGACAGATACGCAGTATTTT. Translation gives CASSSPILAGETDTQYF.

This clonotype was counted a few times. CDR3 amino acids: CASSPGILEGNTIYF. CDR3 DNA: TGTGCCAGCAGTCCCGGGATCCTCGAAGGAAACACCATATATTTT. V gene TRBV12-3 or TRBV12-4 combines with J gene TRBJ1-3, with D unresolved. V was pared by 5 bases and J by 4 bases, with 15 bases between. The CDR3 is 15 amino acids.

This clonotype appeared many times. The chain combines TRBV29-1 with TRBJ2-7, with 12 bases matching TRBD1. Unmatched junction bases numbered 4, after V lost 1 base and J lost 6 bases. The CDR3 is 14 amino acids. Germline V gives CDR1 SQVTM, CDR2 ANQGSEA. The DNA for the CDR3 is TGCAGCGTTGAAGGGGACAGGGGGCTCTCCGAGCAGTACTTC. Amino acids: CSVEGDRGLSEQYF.

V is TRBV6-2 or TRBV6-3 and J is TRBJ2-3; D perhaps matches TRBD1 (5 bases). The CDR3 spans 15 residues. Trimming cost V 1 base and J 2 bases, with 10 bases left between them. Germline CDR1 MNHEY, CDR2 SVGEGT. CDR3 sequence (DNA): TGTGCCAGCAGTTACTGGGGCGAAAACACAGATACGCAGTATTTT. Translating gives CASSYWGENTDTQYF.

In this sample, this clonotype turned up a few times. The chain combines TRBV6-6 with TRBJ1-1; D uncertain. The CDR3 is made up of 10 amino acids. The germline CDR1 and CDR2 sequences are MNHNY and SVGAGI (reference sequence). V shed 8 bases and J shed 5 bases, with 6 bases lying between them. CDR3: CASGVTEAFF. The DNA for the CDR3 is TGTGCCAGCGGGGTTACTGAAGCTTTCTTT.

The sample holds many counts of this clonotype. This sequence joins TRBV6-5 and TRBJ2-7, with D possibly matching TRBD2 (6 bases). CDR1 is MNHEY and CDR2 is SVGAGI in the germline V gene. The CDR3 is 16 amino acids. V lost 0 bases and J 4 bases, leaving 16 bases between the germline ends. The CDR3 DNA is TGTGCCAGCAGTTACTCGCAGGCTACGGGGAGGTACGAGCAGTACTTC. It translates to CASSYSQATGRYEQYF.

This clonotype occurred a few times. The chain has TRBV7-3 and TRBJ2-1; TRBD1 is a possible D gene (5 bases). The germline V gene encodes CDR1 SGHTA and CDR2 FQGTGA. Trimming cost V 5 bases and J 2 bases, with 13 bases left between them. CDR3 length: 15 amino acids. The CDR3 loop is CASSLGARTYNEQFF. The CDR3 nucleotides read TGTGCCAGCAGCCTAGGGGCCCGCACCTACAATGAGCAGTTCTTC.